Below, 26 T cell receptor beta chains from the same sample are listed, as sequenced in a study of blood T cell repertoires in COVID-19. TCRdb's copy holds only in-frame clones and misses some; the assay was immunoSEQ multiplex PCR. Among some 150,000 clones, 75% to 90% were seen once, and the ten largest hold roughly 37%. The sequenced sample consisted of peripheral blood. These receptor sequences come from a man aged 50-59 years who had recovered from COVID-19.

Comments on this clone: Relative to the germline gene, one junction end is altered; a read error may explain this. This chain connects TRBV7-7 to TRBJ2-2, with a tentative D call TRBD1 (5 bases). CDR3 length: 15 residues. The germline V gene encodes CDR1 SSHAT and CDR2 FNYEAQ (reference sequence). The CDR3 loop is CASSSKGVDTGELFF. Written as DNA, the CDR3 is TGTGCTAGCAGCTCCAAAGGGGTGGACACCGGGGAGCTGTTTTTT.

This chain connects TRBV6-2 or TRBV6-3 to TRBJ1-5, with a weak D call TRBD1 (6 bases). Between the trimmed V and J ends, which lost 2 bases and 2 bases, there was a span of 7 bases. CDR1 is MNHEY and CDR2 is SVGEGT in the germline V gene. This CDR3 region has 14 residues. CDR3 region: CASSYGGGNQPQHF. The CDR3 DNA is TGTGCCAGCAGTTACGGGGGCGGCAATCAGCCCCAGCATTTT.

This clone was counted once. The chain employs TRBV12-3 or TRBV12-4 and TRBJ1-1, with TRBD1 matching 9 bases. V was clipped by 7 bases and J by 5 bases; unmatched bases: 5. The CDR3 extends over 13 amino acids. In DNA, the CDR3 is TGTGCCAGCACCAGGACAGGGGAAACTGAAGCTTTCTTT. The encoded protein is CASTRTGETEAFF.

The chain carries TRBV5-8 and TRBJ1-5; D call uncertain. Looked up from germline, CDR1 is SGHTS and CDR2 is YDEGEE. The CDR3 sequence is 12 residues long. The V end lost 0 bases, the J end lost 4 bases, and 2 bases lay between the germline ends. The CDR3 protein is CASSLVNQPQHF. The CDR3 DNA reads TGTGCCAGCAGCTTGGTAAATCAGCCCCAGCATTTT.

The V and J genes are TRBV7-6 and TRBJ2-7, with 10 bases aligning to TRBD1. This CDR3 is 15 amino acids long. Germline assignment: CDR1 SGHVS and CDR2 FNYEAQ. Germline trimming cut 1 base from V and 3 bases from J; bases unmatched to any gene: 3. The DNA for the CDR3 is TGTGCCAGCAGCTTAGAGGACAGGGGGAGCTACGAGCAGTACTTC. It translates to CASSLEDRGSYEQYF.

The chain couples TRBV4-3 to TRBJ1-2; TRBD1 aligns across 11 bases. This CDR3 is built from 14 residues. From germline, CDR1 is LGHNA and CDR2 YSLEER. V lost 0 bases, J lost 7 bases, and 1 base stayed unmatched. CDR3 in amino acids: CASSQEGQGAGYTF. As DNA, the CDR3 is TGCGCCAGCAGCCAAGAAGGACAGGGGGCTGGCTACACCTTC.

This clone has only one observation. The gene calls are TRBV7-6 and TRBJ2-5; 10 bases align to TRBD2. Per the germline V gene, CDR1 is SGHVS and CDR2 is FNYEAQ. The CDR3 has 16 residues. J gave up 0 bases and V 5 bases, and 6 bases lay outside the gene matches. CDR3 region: CASSQRTSGNQETQYF. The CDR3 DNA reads TGTGCCAGCAGCCAACGGACTAGCGGAAACCAAGAGACCCAGTACTTC.

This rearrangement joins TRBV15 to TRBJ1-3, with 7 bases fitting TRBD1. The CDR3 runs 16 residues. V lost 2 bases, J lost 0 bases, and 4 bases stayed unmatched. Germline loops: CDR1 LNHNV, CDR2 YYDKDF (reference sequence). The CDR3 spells CATSRKGQYSGNTIYF. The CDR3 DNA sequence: TGTGCCACCAGCAGAAAGGGACAGTACTCTGGAAACACCATATATTTT.

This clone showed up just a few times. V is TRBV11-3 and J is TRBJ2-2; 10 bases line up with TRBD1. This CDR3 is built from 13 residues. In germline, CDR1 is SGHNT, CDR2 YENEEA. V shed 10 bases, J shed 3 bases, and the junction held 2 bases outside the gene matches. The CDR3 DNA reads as TGTGCCATCGGACAGGGGGACACCGGGGAGCTGTTTTTT. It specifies CAIGQGDTGELFF.

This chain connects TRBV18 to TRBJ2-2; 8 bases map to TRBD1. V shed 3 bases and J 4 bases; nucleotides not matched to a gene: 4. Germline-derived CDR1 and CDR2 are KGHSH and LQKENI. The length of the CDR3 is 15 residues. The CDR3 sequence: CASSPGQDLTGELFF. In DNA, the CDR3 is TGTGCCAGCTCACCGGGACAGGACCTCACCGGGGAGCTGTTTTTT. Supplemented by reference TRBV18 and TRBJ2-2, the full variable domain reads NAGVMQNPRHLVRRRGQEARLRCSPMKGHSHVYWYRQLPEEGLKFMVYLQKENIIDESGMPKERFSAEFPKEGPSILRIQQVVRGDSAAYFCASSPGQDLTGELFFGEGSRLTVL.

The chain's CDR3 is CASSLATGRKTQYF. The CDR3 nucleotides read TGTGCCAGCAGCTTAGCGACAGGGAGGAAGACCCAGTACTTC. This chain links TRBV7-8 with TRBJ2-5; D is perhaps TRBD1 (7 bases). Germline lookup yields CDR1 SGHVS and CDR2 FQNEAQ. The CDR3 contains 14 residues. The V end lost 0 bases, the J end lost 6 bases, and 11 bases lay between the germline ends.

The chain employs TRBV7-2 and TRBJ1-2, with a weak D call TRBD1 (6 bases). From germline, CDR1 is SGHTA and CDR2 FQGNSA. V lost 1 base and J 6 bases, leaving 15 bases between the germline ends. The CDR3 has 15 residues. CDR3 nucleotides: TGTGCCAGCAGCTTAGTTCAGGGGCTCTCAGATGGCTACACCTTC. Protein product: CASSLVQGLSDGYTF. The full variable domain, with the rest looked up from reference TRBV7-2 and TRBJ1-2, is GAGVSQSPSNKVTEKGKDVELRCDPISGHTALYWYRQSLGQGLEFLIYFQGNSAPDKSGLPSDRFSAERTGGSVSTLTIQRTQQEDSAVYLCASSLVQGLSDGYTFGSGTRLTVV.

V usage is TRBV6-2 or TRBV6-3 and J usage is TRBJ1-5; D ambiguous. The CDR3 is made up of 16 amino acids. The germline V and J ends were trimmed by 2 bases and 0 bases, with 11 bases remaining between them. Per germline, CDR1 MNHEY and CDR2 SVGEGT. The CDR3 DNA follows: TGTGCCAGCAGTTACCGGGTCGGGGATAGCAATCAGCCCCAGCATTTT. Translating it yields CASSYRVGDSNQPQHF.

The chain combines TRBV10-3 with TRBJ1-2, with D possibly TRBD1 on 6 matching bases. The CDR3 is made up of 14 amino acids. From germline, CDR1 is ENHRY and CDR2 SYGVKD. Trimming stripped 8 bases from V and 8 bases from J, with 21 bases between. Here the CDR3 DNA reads TGTGCCATCGAGGCTGGGGGCGCGGATCAGGGCTACACCTTC. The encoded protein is CAIEAGGADQGYTF.

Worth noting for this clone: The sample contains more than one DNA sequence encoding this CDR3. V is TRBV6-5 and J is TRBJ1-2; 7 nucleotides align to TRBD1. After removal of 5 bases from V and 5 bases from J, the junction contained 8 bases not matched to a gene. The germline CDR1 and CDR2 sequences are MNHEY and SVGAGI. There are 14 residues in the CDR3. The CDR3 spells CASSPSTGLYGYTF. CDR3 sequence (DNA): TGTGCCAGCAGTCCCTCGACAGGGCTATATGGCTACACCTTC.

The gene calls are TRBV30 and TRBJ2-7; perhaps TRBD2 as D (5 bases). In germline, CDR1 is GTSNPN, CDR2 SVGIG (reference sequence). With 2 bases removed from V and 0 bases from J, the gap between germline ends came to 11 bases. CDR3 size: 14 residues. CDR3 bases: TGTGCCTGGAGTCGGGGTTCTAGCTCCTACGAGCAGTACTTC. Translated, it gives CAWSRGSSSYEQYF.

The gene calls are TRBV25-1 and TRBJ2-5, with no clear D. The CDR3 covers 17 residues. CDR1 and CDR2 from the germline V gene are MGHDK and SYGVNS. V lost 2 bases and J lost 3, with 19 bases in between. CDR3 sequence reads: CASSEDEVGPWEETQYF. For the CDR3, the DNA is TGTGCCAGCAGTGAAGATGAGGTCGGCCCCTGGGAAGAGACCCAGTACTTC. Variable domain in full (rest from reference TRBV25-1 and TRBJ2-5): EADIYQTPRYLVIGTGKKITLECSQTMGHDKMYWYQQDPGMELHLIHYSYGVNSTEKGDLSSESTVSRIRTEHFPLTLESARPSHTSQYLCASSEDEVGPWEETQYFGPGTRLLVL.

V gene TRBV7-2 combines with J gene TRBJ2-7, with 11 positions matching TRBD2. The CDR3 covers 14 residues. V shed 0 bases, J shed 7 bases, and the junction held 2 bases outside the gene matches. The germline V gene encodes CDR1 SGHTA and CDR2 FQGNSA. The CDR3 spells CASSLASGGVEQYF. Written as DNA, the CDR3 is TGTGCCAGCAGCTTAGCTAGCGGGGGGGTTGAGCAGTACTTC. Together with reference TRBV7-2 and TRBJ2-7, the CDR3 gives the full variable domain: GAGVSQSPSNKVTEKGKDVELRCDPISGHTALYWYRQSLGQGLEFLIYFQGNSAPDKSGLPSDRFSAERTGGSVSTLTIQRTQQEDSAVYLCASSLASGGVEQYFGPGTRLTVT.

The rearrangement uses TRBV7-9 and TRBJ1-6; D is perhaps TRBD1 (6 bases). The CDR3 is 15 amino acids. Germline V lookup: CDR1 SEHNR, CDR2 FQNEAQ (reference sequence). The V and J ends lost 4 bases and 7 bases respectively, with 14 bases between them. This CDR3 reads CASSYTAGVNSPLHF. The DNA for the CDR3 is TGTGCCAGCAGCTACACAGCAGGGGTCAATTCACCCCTCCACTTT.

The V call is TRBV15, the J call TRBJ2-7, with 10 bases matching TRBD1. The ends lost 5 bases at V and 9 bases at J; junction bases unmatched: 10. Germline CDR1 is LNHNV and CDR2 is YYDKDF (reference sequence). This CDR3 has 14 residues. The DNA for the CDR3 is TGTGCCACCAGCCCCGACCCCGGGACAGGGGTGCAGTACTTC. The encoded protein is CATSPDPGTGVQYF.

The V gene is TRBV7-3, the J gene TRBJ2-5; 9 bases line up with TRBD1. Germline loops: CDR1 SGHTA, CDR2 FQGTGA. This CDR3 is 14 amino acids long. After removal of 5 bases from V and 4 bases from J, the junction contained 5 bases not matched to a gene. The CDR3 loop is CASSAPGQGETQYF. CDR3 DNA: TGTGCCAGCAGCGCCCCGGGACAGGGAGAGACCCAGTACTTC.

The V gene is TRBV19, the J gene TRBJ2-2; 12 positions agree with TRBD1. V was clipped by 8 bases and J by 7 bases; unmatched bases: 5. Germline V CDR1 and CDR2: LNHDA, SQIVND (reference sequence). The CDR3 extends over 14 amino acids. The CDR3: CASGGQGAIGELFF. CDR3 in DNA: TGTGCCAGTGGGGGACAGGGGGCGATCGGGGAGCTGTTTTTT.

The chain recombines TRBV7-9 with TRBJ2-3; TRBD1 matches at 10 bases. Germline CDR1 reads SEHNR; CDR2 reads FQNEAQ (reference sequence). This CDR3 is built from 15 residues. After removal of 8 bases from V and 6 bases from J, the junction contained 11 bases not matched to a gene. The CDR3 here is CASLWGDRGPDTQYF. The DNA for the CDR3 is TGTGCCAGCCTATGGGGGGACAGGGGTCCCGATACGCAGTATTTT.

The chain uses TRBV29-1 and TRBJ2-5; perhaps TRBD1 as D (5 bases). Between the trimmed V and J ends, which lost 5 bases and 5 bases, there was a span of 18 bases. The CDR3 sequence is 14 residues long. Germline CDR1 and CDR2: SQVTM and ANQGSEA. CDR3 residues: CSVPRAPRVETQYF. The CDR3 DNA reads TGCAGCGTTCCACGGGCCCCCAGGGTTGAGACCCAGTACTTC.

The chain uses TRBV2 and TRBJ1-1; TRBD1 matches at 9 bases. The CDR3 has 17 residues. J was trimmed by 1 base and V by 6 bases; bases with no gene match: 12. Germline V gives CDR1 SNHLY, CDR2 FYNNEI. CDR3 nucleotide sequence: TGTGCCAGCAGGCTTTTTGGGACAGGGAGCCAGAACACTGAAGCTTTCTTT. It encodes CASRLFGTGSQNTEAFF.

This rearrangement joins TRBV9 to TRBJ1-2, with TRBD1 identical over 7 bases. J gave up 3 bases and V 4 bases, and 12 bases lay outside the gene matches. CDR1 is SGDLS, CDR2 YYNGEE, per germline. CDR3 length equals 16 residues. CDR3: CASSSSDRSPYYGYTF. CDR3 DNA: TGTGCCAGCAGCTCCTCGGACAGGTCCCCCTACTATGGCTACACCTTC.